This is a list of T cell receptor beta chains from one sample in a study of radiation and T cells in renal cell carcinoma. Sequencing was performed with immunoSEQ multiplex PCR; in TCRdb, only in-frame clones are kept and a portion is missing. Found here are 160,000 or so clones, about 91% of them singletons; the top ten hold about an eighth. The sequencing used blood, collected from a patient whose treatment included radiotherapy and nephrectomy. Every receptor here comes from a woman in her 50s with renal cell carcinoma. Both conserved end residues are part of each CDR3. D genes are given only for firm matches. Rows may omit the clone size; those that give it use once, few, many or a size class.

clone_size	d_call	v_call	j_call	cdr3_aa	cdr3_nt
NA	TRBD1	TRBV11-2	TRBJ1-1	CASSLTLDRAAEAFF	TGTGCCAGCAGCTTAACCCTGGACAGGGCCGCTGAAGCTTTCTTT
NA	NA	TRBV7-2	TRBJ1-1	CASSLTQQGEAFF	TGTGCCAGCAGCCTCACTCAACAGGGTGAAGCTTTCTTT
NA	NA	TRBV2	TRBJ2-7	CASSLYRVLEQYF	TGTGCCAGCAGCCTTTACAGGGTTCTCGAGCAGTACTTC
NA	NA	TRBV7-3	TRBJ2-2	CASSLNPALNGELFF	TGTGCCAGCAGCTTAAACCCGGCGCTCAACGGGGAGCTGTTTTTT
NA	NA	TRBV14	TRBJ1-6	CASSQEQIGSSPLHF	TGTGCCAGCAGCCAAGAACAGATTGGGTCTTCACCCCTCCACTTT
NA	TRBD1	TRBV19	TRBJ1-5	CASSDRVNQPQHF	TGTGCCAGTAGTGACAGGGTCAATCAGCCCCAGCATTTT
NA	NA	TRBV9	TRBJ1-2	CASSLNGRYGYTF	TGTGCCAGCAGCCTAAATGGGAGGTATGGCTACACCTTC
NA	NA	TRBV9	TRBJ2-1	CASSVTGSSYNEQFF	TGTGCCAGCAGCGTCACAGGGAGCTCCTACAATGAGCAGTTCTTC
NA	NA	TRBV7-2	TRBJ1-1	CASSLVAVTTEAFF	TGTGCCAGCAGCTTAGTTGCGGTTACCACTGAAGCTTTCTTT
once	NA	TRBV5-6	TRBJ1-5	CASSLLGQNLQPQHF	TGTGCCAGCAGCTTGTTGGGTCAGAATCTTCAGCCCCAGCATTTT
NA	NA	TRBV5-6	TRBJ1-5	CASSLRLTSNQPQHF	TGTGCCAGCAGCTTGAGACTGACTAGCAATCAGCCCCAGCATTTT
NA	NA	TRBV6-1	TRBJ2-7	CASSVRGGWYEQYF	TGTGCCAGCAGTGTTCGCGGGGGCTGGTACGAGCAGTACTTC
NA	TRBD1	TRBV19	TRBJ2-1	CASSTTGGSYNEQFF	TGTGCCAGTAGTACGACAGGGGGCTCCTACAATGAGCAGTTCTTC